One and the same sample provided the 20 T cell receptor beta chains below, sequenced in a study of T cells in Graves' hyperthyroidism and ophthalmopathy. What was amplified from RNA transcripts were TCR beta CDR3 regions. The HTBI set primed first-round TCR CDR3 RT-PCR. TCRdb ran MiXCR on the multiplex PCR reads and lists one entry per CDR3 protein. This table holds hundreds of thousands of distinct CDR3 sequences, about 15% found once. Sequenced: blood. The receptors come from a man aged 18 to 29 with Graves' ophthalmopathy.

The table lists this clonotype with a few counts. The chain uses TRBV7-9 and TRBJ2-5; a possible D gene is TRBD2 (6 bases). CDR1 and CDR2 (germline): SEHNR, FQNEAQ (reference sequence). The CDR3 runs to 15 residues. The V end lost 1 base, the J end lost 3 bases, and 12 bases lay between the germline ends. The CDR3 nucleotides are TGTGCCAGCAGCTTAGTGCGGGGACCCAAAGAGACCCAGTACTTC. This translates into CASSLVRGPKETQYF.

This clonotype was observed a handful of times. This chain uses TRBV20-1 with TRBJ2-2, with D uncertain. V dropped 0 bases and J dropped 1 base, with 9 bases sitting between them. This CDR3 is 15 amino acids long. Germline V CDR1 and CDR2: DFQATT, SNEGSKA (reference sequence). CDR3 bases: TGCAGTGCTAGAGATTCCCGACGGAACACCGGGGAGCTGTTTTTT. It encodes CSARDSRRNTGELFF.

This clonotype was observed at least ten times. For the CDR3, the DNA is TGTGCCATCAGTGAGAGGAGCCGTCATGGCTACACCTTC. Translated, it gives CAISERSRHGYTF. The chain links TRBV10-3 to TRBJ1-2; no firm D call. Germline lookup yields CDR1 ENHRY and CDR2 SYGVKD. The V end was cut by 2 bases, the J end by 6 bases, with 10 bases between. The CDR3 covers 13 residues.

V is TRBV14 and J is TRBJ2-7; D gene uncertain. CDR3 length: 12 amino acids. Trimming left V 4 bases short and J 7 bases short, with 11 bases between. Germline CDR1 SGHDN, CDR2 FVKESK. CDR3 in DNA: TGTGCCAGCAGCCCTTCGGGTTGGGAGCAGTACTTC. Translating gives CASSPSGWEQYF.

This clonotype was recorded many times. This chain uses TRBV27 with TRBJ1-3; possible D gene TRBD1, 5 bases. With 5 bases removed from V and 0 bases from J, the gap between germline ends came to 11 bases. The germline CDR1 and CDR2 sequences are MNHEY and SMNVEV (reference sequence). This CDR3 has 15 residues. As DNA, the CDR3 is TGTGCCAGCAGTGCCGACGGGACCTCTGGAAACACCATATATTTT. The encoded protein is CASSADGTSGNTIYF.

This clonotype was observed many times. The rearrangement links TRBV3-1 to TRBJ2-1, with 8 bases that match TRBD2. This CDR3 region has 14 residues. Germline CDR1 LGHDT, CDR2 YNNKEL (reference sequence). Germline trimming cut 5 bases from V and 3 bases from J; bases unmatched to any gene: 3. The CDR3 protein is CASSKAGVYNEQFF. The CDR3 nucleotides read TGTGCCAGCAGCAAAGCGGGAGTCTACAATGAGCAGTTCTTC.

The rearrangement uses TRBV19 and TRBJ2-3; 10 nucleotides match TRBD2. This CDR3 spans 16 amino acids. Germline-derived CDR1 and CDR2 are LNHDA and SQIVND (reference sequence). V trimming: 5 bases; J trimming: 1 base; junction bases outside the gene matches: 6. DNA for the CDR3: TGTGCCAGTAGTGATTCTAGCGGGAGCGGCACAGATACGCAGTATTTT. Amino acids: CASSDSSGSGTDTQYF.

The chain joins TRBV29-1 to TRBJ1-2; 9 bases line up with TRBD1. CDR1 is SQVTM, CDR2 ANQGSEA, per germline. Trimming at V came to 6 bases and at J to 6 bases, leaving 8 bases not matched to a gene. The CDR3 has 13 residues. The CDR3 region is CSVTPDRGDGYTF. In DNA, the CDR3 is TGCAGCGTCACTCCAGACAGGGGGGATGGCTACACCTTC.

The sample holds many counts of this clonotype. The genes are TRBV7-9 and TRBJ1-1; D is perhaps TRBD1 (5 bases). Trimming took 5 bases from V and 9 from J, leaving 22 bases between them. Per germline, CDR1 SEHNR and CDR2 FQNEAQ (reference sequence). The CDR3 has 15 residues. CDR3 sequence: CASSPPSTETEKAFF. The CDR3 DNA reads as TGTGCCAGCAGCCCACCCTCGACCGAGACAGAAAAAGCTTTCTTT.

Many counts were recorded for this clonotype. The chain joins TRBV28 to TRBJ1-2; 8 nucleotides match TRBD1. The trim removed 10 bases at V and 4 bases at J, leaving 17 bases unmatched. Germline loops: CDR1 MDHEN, CDR2 SYDVKM. CDR3 length: 16 amino acids. CDR3 loop: CAILLQAGGAGYGYTF. CDR3 bases: TGTGCCATTCTCCTACAAGCAGGGGGCGCCGGCTATGGCTACACCTTC.

This clonotype has a handful of counts. The J gene is TRBJ2-1, the V gene TRBV7-9; TRBD1 agrees at 9 bases. The germline V gene encodes CDR1 SEHNR and CDR2 FQNEAQ (reference sequence). J was trimmed by 9 bases and V by 6 bases; bases with no gene match: 9. The CDR3 loop spans 14 amino acids. The DNA of the CDR3 is TGTGCCAGCAGGGAGGGACAGGGTATAGTTGAGCAGTTCTTC. Translation: CASREGQGIVEQFF.

The chain is built from TRBV7-2 and TRBJ1-6; D uncertain. Trimming left V 6 bases short and J 0 bases short, with 12 bases between. The CDR3 contains 16 residues. Looked up from germline, CDR1 is SGHTA and CDR2 is FQGNSA. CDR3: CASRNGPSSYNSPLHF. CDR3 nucleotide sequence: TGTGCCAGCAGAAACGGACCGAGCTCCTATAATTCACCCCTCCACTTT.

The rearrangement links TRBV20-1 to TRBJ2-7, with 12 bases matching TRBD2. There are 14 residues in the CDR3. The germline V gene has CDR1 DFQATT and CDR2 SNEGSKA (reference sequence). V trimming: 4 bases; J trimming: 6 bases; junction bases outside the gene matches: 7. The CDR3 loop reads CSAILAGGPREQYF. The CDR3 DNA sequence: TGCAGTGCTATTCTAGCGGGAGGGCCCCGCGAGCAGTACTTC.

This clonotype was detected many times. The chain joins TRBV12-3 or TRBV12-4 to TRBJ1-5; the D is unclear. V was clipped by 7 bases and J by 9 bases, with 13 bases between them. The CDR3 length is 12 residues. The CDR3 sequence is CASTSGRGPQHF. The CDR3 nucleotides read TGTGCCAGCACCTCGGGGAGAGGGCCCCAGCATTTT.

This clonotype was picked up many times. This sequence joins TRBV2 and TRBJ1-6; tentative D call: TRBD1 (5 bases). V was trimmed by 8 bases and J by 0 bases, leaving 11 bases between them. Germline V CDR1 and CDR2: SNHLY, FYNNEI. There are 15 residues in the CDR3. The CDR3 loop is CASCRDRSYNSPLHF. The CDR3 DNA reads as TGTGCCAGCTGCAGGGACCGCTCCTATAATTCACCCCTCCACTTT.

This clonotype has at least ten counts. The J gene is TRBJ1-2, the V gene TRBV7-9; D is ambiguous. The length of the CDR3 is 12 residues. The V end was cut by 0 bases, the J end by 6 bases, with 5 bases between. CDR1 is SEHNR, CDR2 FQNEAQ, per germline (reference sequence). Here the CDR3 DNA reads TGTGCCAGCAGCTTAGCTGATCATGGCTACACCTTC. Amino acid sequence: CASSLADHGYTF.

This clonotype was picked up many times. V usage is TRBV20-1 and J usage is TRBJ2-3; 11 nucleotides line up with TRBD2. The CDR3 consists of 14 residues. Germline assignment: CDR1 DFQATT and CDR2 SNEGSKA (reference sequence). The V and J ends lost 0 bases and 6 bases, in that order; junction bases with no gene match: 2. The CDR3: CSARELAGADTQYF. Written as DNA, the CDR3 is TGCAGTGCTAGAGAACTAGCGGGAGCCGATACGCAGTATTTT.

This clonotype was seen at least ten times. CDR3 sequence: CASSLDRGIAEAFF. In DNA form, the CDR3 reads TGTGCCAGCAGCTTAGATAGGGGAATCGCTGAAGCTTTCTTT. The chain joins TRBV11-2 to TRBJ1-1; weak D call: TRBD1 (5 bases). The CDR3 is 14 residues long. V was trimmed by 0 bases and J by 6 bases, leaving 11 bases between them. The germline V gene has CDR1 SGHAT and CDR2 FQNNGV.

As concerns this clonotype: This may arise from a read error, as a much more abundant clone is one base away. This sequence joins TRBV7-3 and TRBJ2-1; D unclear. Germline V gene sequence: CDR1 SGHTA, CDR2 FQGTGA. This CDR3 has 13 amino acids. The CDR3 DNA sequence: TGTGCCGGCAGCTTAAATCCGTCGGCTGAGCAGTTCTTC. This translates into CAGSLNPSAEQFF. Full variable domain (rest looked up from reference TRBV7-3 and TRBJ2-1): GAGVSQTPSNKVTEKGKYVELRCDPISGHTALYWYRQSLGQGPEFLIYFQGTGAADDSGLPNDRFFAVRPEGSVSTLKIQRTERGDSAVYLCAGSLNPSAEQFFGPGTRLTVL.

This clonotype showed up just a few times. A much more abundant neighbour one base away suggests this may be a read error. The rearrangement uses TRBV27 and TRBJ2-7; a possible D gene is TRBD2 (6 bases). V was pared by 4 bases and J by 2 bases, with 12 bases between. CDR1 MNHEY and CDR2 SMNVEV come from the germline V gene (reference sequence). This CDR3 contains 14 residues. The CDR3 coding sequence is TGTGCCAGCAGTTGGGGCGGGATCCCCTACGAGCAGTACTTC. Translated: CASSWGGIPYEQYF.